A selection of T cell receptor beta chains follows, all from one sample in a study of T cell changes during pregnancy in multiple sclerosis. This table comes from immunoSEQ multiplex PCR, and its TCRdb copy is limited to in-frame clones, with some not included. This sample carries around 80,000 clones, 94% of them seen once, and the ten largest clones take about 1%. This material consisted of peripheral blood, taken in the second trimester of pregnancy. These receptors originate from a female donor in good health, enrolled as a control in a pregnancy study. Each CDR3 is given with its conserved first and last residue. A D gene is named only where the DNA matches it firmly. Size is stated for part of the rows, as once, few or many counts, or as a class when the clone is expanded.

TGTGCCAGCAGTGGGATGACTAGTAATTACAATGAGCAGTTCTTC | CASSGMTSNYNEQFF | NA | TRBV13 | NA | TRBJ2-1
TGCGCCAGCAGCACAGGGGGCGTGGAAGCTTTCTTT | CASSTGGVEAFF | TRBD1 | TRBV5-1 | NA | TRBJ1-1
TGCGCCAGCAGCTTGACAGGGACACCCCATCAGCCCCAGCATTTT | CASSLTGTPHQPQHF | NA | TRBV5-1 | NA | TRBJ1-5
TGTGCCAGCAGCTTGGGGTCAAGCGGGAGTGTGAATGAGCAGTTCTTC | CASSLGSSGSVNEQFF | TRBD2 | TRBV5-4 | NA | TRBJ2-1
TGTGCCAGCAGCTCACAGCAGAACACTGAAGCTTTCTTT | CASSSQQNTEAFF | NA | TRBV7-2 | NA | TRBJ1-1
TGTGCCAGCAGCTCAACAGGGGTTGGCAAAAACATTCAGTACTTC | CASSSTGVGKNIQYF | TRBD1 | TRBV5-6 | NA | TRBJ2-4
TGTGCCAGCAGTTTGCTGGGACAGGGGGCTTTGAATGAGCAGTTCTTC | CASSLLGQGALNEQFF | TRBD1 | TRBV28 | once | TRBJ2-1
TGTGCCAGCAGCTTAGTTTTGAGGTCAGGGGAAAGACACGAGCAGTACTTC | CASSLVLRSGERHEQYF | NA | TRBV7-8 | NA | TRBJ2-7
TGTGCCAGCAGCTTTCCGAGCGGGGCTAGCACAGATACGCAGTATTTT | CASSFPSGASTDTQYF | TRBD2 | TRBV7-2 | NA | TRBJ2-3
TGTGCCATCAGTGGGGTCGTCCTAGCGGGAGGAACCGGGGAGCTGTTTTTT | CAISGVVLAGGTGELFF | TRBD2 | TRBV10-3 | NA | TRBJ2-2
TGCGCCAGCAGCTTGCGACAGGGGTCCTACGAGCAGTACTTC | CASSLRQGSYEQYF | TRBD1 | TRBV5-1 | NA | TRBJ2-7
TGCGCCAGCAGCTGGGGGACTAGCGAAGCCTACGAGCAGTACTTC | CASSWGTSEAYEQYF | TRBD2 | TRBV5-1 | NA | TRBJ2-7
TGTGCCAGCAGCTTGCAACAGGGGATTTCCTACGAGCAGTACTTC | CASSLQQGISYEQYF | TRBD1 | TRBV5-4 | NA | TRBJ2-7
TGTGCCAGCAGTTTATCACTCTCGAGCTCCTACAATGAGCAGTTCTTC | CASSLSLSSSYNEQFF | NA | TRBV27 | NA | TRBJ2-1
TGCAGCGTTGGAGGGTATCCGATGAACACTGAAGCTTTCTTT | CSVGGYPMNTEAFF | NA | TRBV29-1 | NA | TRBJ1-1
TGTGCCAGCAGTCGATCTACAGGGTACCAAGAGACCCAGTACTTC | CASSRSTGYQETQYF | NA | TRBV28 | once | TRBJ2-5
TGTGCCAGCAGGGCTGACAGCGCAACTAATGAAAAACTGTTTTTT | CASRADSATNEKLFF | NA | TRBV6-4 | NA | TRBJ1-4
TGCGCCAGCAGCTCGACAGGGGCGTCAAACAATGAGCAGTTCTTC | CASSSTGASNNEQFF | TRBD1 | TRBV5-1 | NA | TRBJ2-1
TGTGCCACCAGCAGGAGGGTTGGATCGGGATTTCTGGATGAGCAGTTCTTC | CATSRRVGSGFLDEQFF | NA | TRBV15 | NA | TRBJ2-1
TGCGCCAGCAGCCAAGCGGGGGCTGGGGCCAACGTCCTGACTTTC | CASSQAGAGANVLTF | NA | TRBV4-1 | NA | TRBJ2-6
TGTGCCAGCAATTTGGGCAGGGTCAATCAGCCCCAGCATTTT | CASNLGRVNQPQHF | NA | TRBV2 | NA | TRBJ1-5
TGTGCCAGCAGTGGAAAACAGGGCGTATACGAGCAGTACTTC | CASSGKQGVYEQYF | NA | TRBV27 | NA | TRBJ2-7
TGCGCCAGCAGCACGACTAGCGGGACGTACGAGCAGTACTTC | CASSTTSGTYEQYF | TRBD2 | TRBV5-1 | NA | TRBJ2-7
TGCGCCAGCAGCTTGAGGGCAGGGGGTGACGAGCAGTACTTC | CASSLRAGGDEQYF | TRBD1 | TRBV5-1 | once | TRBJ2-7
TGTGCCAGCAGAAACCCTCCGGGACAGCCATACAATGAGCAGTTCTTC | CASRNPPGQPYNEQFF | TRBD1 | TRBV27 | NA | TRBJ2-1
TGTGCCAGCAACGTAGGGGTAGTTGAGCAGTTCTTC | CASNVGVVEQFF | NA | TRBV28 | NA | TRBJ2-1
TGCGCCAGCAGCCAAGGTTGGGGGGTCGGGTGGCCCGGGGAGCTGTTTTTT | CASSQGWGVGWPGELFF | NA | TRBV4-1 | NA | TRBJ2-2
TGTGCCAGCTCCCCCGGGGGCTCTGGAAACACCATATATTTT | CASSPGGSGNTIYF | NA | TRBV25-1 | few | TRBJ1-3
TGTGCCAGCAGTTACCGGGAGAACACCGGGGAGCTGTTTTTT | CASSYRENTGELFF | NA | TRBV6-5 | NA | TRBJ2-2
TGTGCCAGCAGTCTCCGACAGGGTTCTGGAAACACCATATATTTT | CASSLRQGSGNTIYF | TRBD1 | TRBV28 | NA | TRBJ1-3
TGTGCCAGCAGCTCCGTAGCGGGTGAGCAGTTCTTC | CASSSVAGEQFF | TRBD2 | TRBV7-2 | NA | TRBJ2-1
TGCGCCAGCAGTTCGGGACTAGCGGGACCCTACTACAATGAGCAGTTCTTC | CASSSGLAGPYYNEQFF | TRBD2 | TRBV5-1 | NA | TRBJ2-1
TGTGCCATCAGTACGACTAGCGGGAGTAGAGTATACGAGCAGTACTTC | CAISTTSGSRVYEQYF | TRBD2 | TRBV10-3 | NA | TRBJ2-7
TGTGCCAGCAGTTTAAGCGGGAAAGAAGAGACCCAGTACTTC | CASSLSGKEETQYF | TRBD2 | TRBV28 | NA | TRBJ2-5
TGTGCCAGTAGCGCCCCGGGAAACTCTGGAAACACCATATATTTT | CASSAPGNSGNTIYF | NA | TRBV19 | NA | TRBJ1-3
TGCGCCAGCAGCTTGTTTCGACCGGGACAGGGTTCCCATGAGCAGTTCTTC | CASSLFRPGQGSHEQFF | TRBD1 | TRBV5-1 | NA | TRBJ2-1
TGCAGCGTTAGAAAACCCCGGACAGGATCTGAAGCTTTCTTT | CSVRKPRTGSEAFF | TRBD1 | TRBV29-1 | NA | TRBJ1-1
TGTGCCAGCAGAGGACAGGGTTACTATTCACCCCTCCACTTT | CASRGQGYYSPLHF | TRBD1 | TRBV5-6 | NA | TRBJ1-6
TGTGCCAGCAGCTTAGCCGCAGGGAATAGGGCTGAAGCTTTCTTT | CASSLAAGNRAEAFF | NA | TRBV7-9 | NA | TRBJ1-1
TGTGCCAGCAGCTTAGGGTCGGCGGGAGGGCCTGGGAATGAGCAGTTCTTC | CASSLGSAGGPGNEQFF | TRBD2 | TRBV13 | NA | TRBJ2-1
TGTGCCAGCAGTTTTGCCCTTGGGGCCATAAGCAATCAGCCCCAGCATTTT | CASSFALGAISNQPQHF | NA | TRBV28 | NA | TRBJ1-5
TGCAGCGCCTCAGGGTCCCAAGGGGAGCAGTACTTC | CSASGSQGEQYF | NA | TRBV29-1 | NA | TRBJ2-7
TGTGCCAGCAGTCCAGACAGGGAGATCACCGGGGAGCTGTTTTTT | CASSPDREITGELFF | TRBD1 | TRBV6-5 | NA | TRBJ2-2
TGTGCCAGCAGTCCCCCGGACAGGACGGTATCGCAGTATTTT | CASSPPDRTVSQYF | TRBD1 | TRBV27 | NA | TRBJ2-3
TGTGCCAGCAGTGATTTGGCGGGAGAACCCTACGAGCAGTACTTC | CASSDLAGEPYEQYF | TRBD2 | TRBV6-1 | NA | TRBJ2-7
TGTGCCAGCAGCTTAGACTTAGGAAACACCATATATTTT | CASSLDLGNTIYF | NA | TRBV7-9 | NA | TRBJ1-3
TGTGCCAGTAGATGGAGGACTGAAGCTTTCTTT | CASRWRTEAFF | NA | TRBV19 | NA | TRBJ1-1
TGTGCCAGCAGCTTAGGGCCGGACAGTTACTATGGCTACACCTTC | CASSLGPDSYYGYTF | NA | TRBV11-2 | once | TRBJ1-2
TGTGCCAGTAGTAAGGGACAGGGGCTCTACAATGAGCAGTTCTTC | CASSKGQGLYNEQFF | TRBD1 | TRBV19 | NA | TRBJ2-1
TGTGCCAGCAGTTACCCTCGGGAGGGCCACAATGAGCAGTTCTTC | CASSYPREGHNEQFF | TRBD2 | TRBV6-5 | NA | TRBJ2-1
TGTGCCAGCAGCTTGGAATCCTGGGGGGAGGGCCTCACAGATACGCAGTATTTT | CASSLESWGEGLTDTQYF | TRBD2 | TRBV5-5 | NA | TRBJ2-3
TGTGCCAGCAAAGCAGGTCGCCCCTACGAGCAGTACTTC | CASKAGRPYEQYF | NA | TRBV2 | NA | TRBJ2-7
TGTGCCATCTCTCCCAGCCGGACTAGCGGAACCAATGAGCAGTTCTTC | CAISPSRTSGTNEQFF | TRBD2 | TRBV10-3 | once | TRBJ2-1
TGTGCCAGTAGTATGGGGAGGGATCAGCCCCAGCATTTT | CASSMGRDQPQHF | NA | TRBV19 | few | TRBJ1-5
TGTGCCAGCAGAAGCAGGGGGCCGGGCAATCAGCCCCAGCATTTT | CASRSRGPGNQPQHF | TRBD1 | TRBV6-5 | NA | TRBJ1-5
TGTGCCAGTAACTGGGGCGGGGAGAATGAAGCTTTCTTT | CASNWGGENEAFF | NA | TRBV19 | NA | TRBJ1-1
TGTGCCAGACCCTTCGGACAGGGGTACGTTAGCAATCAGCCCCAGCATTTT | CARPFGQGYVSNQPQHF | TRBD1 | TRBV27 | NA | TRBJ1-5
TGTGCCAGCAGTTACACGAGACAGGGGGCTCATCAGCCCCAGCATTTT | CASSYTRQGAHQPQHF | TRBD1 | TRBV28 | NA | TRBJ1-5
TGTGCCAGCAGCCCAACTAGCGGGAGGGTCAATGAGCAGTTCTTC | CASSPTSGRVNEQFF | TRBD2 | TRBV9 | once | TRBJ2-1
TGTGCCAGCAGCCCTTCGACAGGGAGAAAAACTGAAGCTTTCTTT | CASSPSTGRKTEAFF | TRBD1 | TRBV9 | NA | TRBJ1-1